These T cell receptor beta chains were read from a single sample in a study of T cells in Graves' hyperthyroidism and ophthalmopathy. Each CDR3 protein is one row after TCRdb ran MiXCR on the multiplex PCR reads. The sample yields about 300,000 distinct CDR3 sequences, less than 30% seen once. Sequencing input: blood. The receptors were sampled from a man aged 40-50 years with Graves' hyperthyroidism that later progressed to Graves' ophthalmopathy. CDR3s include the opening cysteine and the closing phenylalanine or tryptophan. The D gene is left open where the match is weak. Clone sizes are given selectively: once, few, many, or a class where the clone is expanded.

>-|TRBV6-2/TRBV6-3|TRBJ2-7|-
CASKGQIYEQYF
TGTGCCAGCAAAGGACAGATCTACGAGCAGTACTTC
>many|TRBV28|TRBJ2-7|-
CASSLAAAEGYEQYF
TGTGCCAGCAGTTTGGCGGCAGCAGAAGGGTACGAGCAGTACTTC
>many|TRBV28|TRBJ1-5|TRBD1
CASTPGQVDQPQHF
TGTGCCAGCACCCCGGGACAGGTTGATCAGCCCCAGCATTTT
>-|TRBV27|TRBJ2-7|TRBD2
CASSLALAGDYEQYF
TGTGCCAGCAGTTTGGCCCTAGCGGGGGACTACGAGCAGTACTTC
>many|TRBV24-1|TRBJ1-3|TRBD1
CATSPGQGTPFAGNTIYF
TGTGCCACGTCCCCCGGACAGGGGACTCCCTTCGCTGGAAACACCATATATTTT
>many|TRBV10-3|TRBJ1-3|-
CAIPGATGNTIYF
TGTGCCATCCCGGGCGCGACTGGAAACACCATATATTTT
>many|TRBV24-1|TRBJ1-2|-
CATSDWTLATGYTF
TGTGCCACCAGTGATTGGACCCTGGCCACAGGCTACACCTTC
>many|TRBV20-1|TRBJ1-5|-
CSARDLRGDNQPQHF
TGCAGTGCTAGAGACCTTCGAGGAGATAATCAGCCCCAGCATTTT
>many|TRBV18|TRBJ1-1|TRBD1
CASSLGQGPNTFF
TGTGCCAGCTCACTGGGACAGGGGCCAAATACTTTCTTT
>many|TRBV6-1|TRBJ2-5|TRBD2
CASRTGGETQYF
TGTGCCAGCCGTACGGGAGGAGAGACCCAGTACTTC
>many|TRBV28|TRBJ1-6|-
CASSLPSGGYHSPSPLHF
TGTGCCAGCAGTTTACCCTCCGGGGGATATCACTCCCCTTCACCCCTCCACTTT
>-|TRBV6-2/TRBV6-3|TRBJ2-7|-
CASSYEGPLLEQYF
TGTGCCAGCAGTTACGAGGGGCCTCTTCTGGAGCAGTACTTC
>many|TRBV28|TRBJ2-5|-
CASSFMVQGGETQYF
TGTGCCAGCAGTTTTATGGTACAGGGAGGAGAGACCCAGTACTTC
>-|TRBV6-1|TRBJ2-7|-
CASSERRGTNEQYF
TGTGCCAGCAGTGAACGTCGGGGAACGAACGAGCAGTACTTC
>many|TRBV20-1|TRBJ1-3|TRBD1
CSARDHGQGAGNTIYF
TGCAGTGCTAGAGATCATGGACAGGGGGCTGGAAACACCATATATTTT
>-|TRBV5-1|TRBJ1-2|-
CASSVAPANYGYTF
TGCGCCAGCAGCGTGGCCCCGGCGAACTATGGCTACACCTTC
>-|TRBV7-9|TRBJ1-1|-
CASSIREDRNTEAFF
TGTGCCAGCAGCATTAGAGAAGACAGGAACACTGAAGCTTTCTTT
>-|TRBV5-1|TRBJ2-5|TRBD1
CASSRDRQKETQYF
TGCGCCAGCAGCCGGGACAGACAGAAAGAGACCCAGTACTTC
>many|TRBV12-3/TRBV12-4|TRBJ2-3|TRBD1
CASSLAGQSSDTQYF
TGTGCCAGCAGTTTAGCGGGACAGAGCTCAGATACGCAGTATTTT
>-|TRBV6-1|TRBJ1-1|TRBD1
CASGQAPNTEAFF
TGTGCCAGCGGACAGGCTCCGAACACTGAAGCTTTCTTT
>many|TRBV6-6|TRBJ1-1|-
CASSHSQGRQFTRNTEAFF
TGTGCCAGCAGCCACAGTCAAGGCAGACAGTTCACACGGAACACTGAAGCTTTCTTT
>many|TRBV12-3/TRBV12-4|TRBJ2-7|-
CASSPFGGSYEQYF
TGTGCCAGCTCGCCATTCGGAGGTTCCTACGAGCAGTACTTC
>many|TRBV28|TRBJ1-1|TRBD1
CASSDRTGEAFF
TGTGCCAGCAGTGATAGGACAGGAGAAGCTTTCTTT
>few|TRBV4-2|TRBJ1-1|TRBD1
CASSQVRNRGKNTEAFF
TGTGCCAGCAGCCAAGTACGAAACAGGGGAAAGAACACTGAAGCTTTCTTT
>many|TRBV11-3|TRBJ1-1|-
CASSLEFTGSNTEAFF
TGTGCCAGCAGCTTAGAGTTTACCGGCAGTAACACTGAAGCTTTCTTT
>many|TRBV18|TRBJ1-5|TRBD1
CASSPKGQGVFQPQHF
TGTGCCAGCTCACCGAAGGGACAGGGAGTCTTTCAGCCCCAGCATTTT
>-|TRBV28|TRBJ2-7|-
CASSSSRQAAYEQYF
TGTGCCAGCAGTTCCAGCAGACAGGCGGCCTACGAGCAGTACTTC
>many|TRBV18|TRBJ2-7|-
CASSTVGEQYF
TGTGCCAGCTCAACCGTGGGGGAGCAGTACTTC
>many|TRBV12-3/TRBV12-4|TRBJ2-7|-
CASSRQGGNYEQYF
TGTGCCAGCAGCCGGCAGGGGGGAAACTACGAGCAGTACTTC
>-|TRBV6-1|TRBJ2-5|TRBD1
CASRNLGQEIETQYF
TGTGCCAGCAGGAACCTGGGACAGGAAATAGAGACCCAGTACTTC
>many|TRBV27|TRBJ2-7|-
CASSLLGQWNEQYF
TGTGCCAGCAGTTTACTGGGACAATGGAACGAGCAGTACTTC
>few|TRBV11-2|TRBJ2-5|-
CASHYPSGTQYF
TGTGCCAGCCATTACCCCTCCGGGACCCAGTACTTC
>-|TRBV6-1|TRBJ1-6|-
CASSRRWDNSPLHF
TGTGCCAGCAGTAGACGATGGGATAATTCACCCCTCCACTTT
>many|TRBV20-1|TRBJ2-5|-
CSARDLVGRETQYF
TGCAGTGCTAGAGATCTAGTGGGACGAGAGACCCAGTACTTC
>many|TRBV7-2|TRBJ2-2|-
CASSLWAGTPIELFF
TGTGCCAGCAGCTTATGGGCGGGAACGCCCATCGAGCTGTTTTTT
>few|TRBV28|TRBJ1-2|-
CASSFNRGYTF
TGTGCCAGCAGTTTCAACAGAGGCTACACCTTC
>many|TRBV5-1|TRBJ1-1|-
CASSLEPLGTEAFF
TGCGCCAGCAGCTTGGAACCCTTGGGGACTGAAGCTTTCTTT
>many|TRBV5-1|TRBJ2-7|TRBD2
CASSLAGSSYEQYF
TGTGCCAGCAGCTTAGCGGGATCTTCCTACGAGCAGTACTTC
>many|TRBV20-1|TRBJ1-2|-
CSPEIEGFHGYTF
TGCAGTCCCGAGATCGAGGGGTTCCATGGCTACACCTTC
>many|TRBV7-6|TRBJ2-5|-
CASSLGTFTSFSETQYF
TGTGCCAGCAGCTTAGGAACATTTACTAGCTTTTCGGAGACCCAGTACTTC
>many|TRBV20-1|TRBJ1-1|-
CSARPTGGKAHTEAFF
TGCAGTGCTAGACCGACAGGTGGGAAAGCCCACACTGAAGCTTTCTTT
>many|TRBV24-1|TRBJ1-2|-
CATSGITGTHYGYTF
TGTGCCACCTCCGGAATTACCGGGACTCACTATGGCTACACCTTC